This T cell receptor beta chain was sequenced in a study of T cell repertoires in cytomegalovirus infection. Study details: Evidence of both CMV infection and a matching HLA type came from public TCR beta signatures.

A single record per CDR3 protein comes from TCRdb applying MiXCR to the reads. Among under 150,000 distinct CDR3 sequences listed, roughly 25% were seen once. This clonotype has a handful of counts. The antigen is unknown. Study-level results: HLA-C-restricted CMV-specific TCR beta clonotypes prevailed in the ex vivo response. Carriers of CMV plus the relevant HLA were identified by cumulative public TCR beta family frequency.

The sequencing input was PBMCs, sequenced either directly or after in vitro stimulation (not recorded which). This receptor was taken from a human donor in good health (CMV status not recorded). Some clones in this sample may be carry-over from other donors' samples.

DNA for the CDR3: TGTGCCACCAGTGATAAAGGGCCCTCGGGGACAGATACGCAGTATTTT. Translated: CATSDKGPSGTDTQYF. The chain combines TRBV24-1 with TRBJ2-3; tentative D call: TRBD2 (5 bases). The V and J ends lost 3 bases and 3 bases respectively, with 15 bases between them. The CDR3 loop spans 16 amino acids. Germline assignment: CDR1 KGHDR and CDR2 SFDVKD.